The clone carrying this T cell receptor beta chain was detected many times. Its antigen is as yet unknown. Germline values: CDR1 LGHNA, CDR2 YNFKEQ. V lost 5 bases and J lost 4; bases outside the gene matches: 8. This CDR3 has 15 residues. The sample is drawn from a study of CD8 T cells in ankylosing spondylitis. Notes on the study in general: What seemed typical of ankylosing spondylitis blood was a TCR beta motif built from several highly homologous variants. Reportedly, matched ankylosing spondylitis synovial fluid was significantly enriched for disease-linked clones.

Via MiXCR, TCRdb re-called the 5' RACE reads, giving one row per CDR3 protein. The data show more than 400,000 distinct CDR3 sequences, roughly 5.2% seen once. This chain connects TRBV4-2 to TRBJ1-2, with 9 bases fitting TRBD1. The sequenced material came from blood, either unsorted or a sorted T cell fraction (not recorded which). The origin of this receptor is a male donor with ankylosing spondylitis. The CDR3 here is CASSLPGQGGYGYTF. Written as DNA, the CDR3 is TGTGCCAGCAGCTTACCGGGACAGGGAGGCTATGGCTACACCTTC.